This TCR beta chain emerged from a study of breast tumors, draining lymph nodes, adjacent tissues (dated by TCRdb to about 2016). For the wider study: The study compared TCR beta repertoires across tumor, adjacent nontumor tissue and axillary lymph nodes from breast cancer patients. In human breast cancer, the study set out to assess how tumor, surrounding tissue and draining lymph node repertoires relate to one another and whether T cells might be exchanged between them. Beyond this particular receptor, the publication reports: T-cell repertoire diversity in tumors was found to be lower than in lymph nodes but higher than in nontumor tissue, and preferential V and J gene usage was observed. Tumor and nontumor tissue repertoires were found to be significantly more similar in luminal-like than in basal-like breast cancer. The data were considered consistent with most tumor T cells being derived from the lymph node and subsequently expanding within tumor tissue. The conclusion that tumor T cells originate in lymph nodes was framed as consistent with a hypothesis rather than directly demonstrated.

Sequencing used an Illumina HiSeq 2000. TCR beta chain libraries were generated through multiplex PCR amplification. The amplified TCR beta chain products were analyzed by high-throughput sequencing. The public reads were reprocessed in TCRdb via fastp at Q25 and MiXCR, keeping in-frame beta chains. Each CDR3 protein gets just one entry, which takes the most common genes and DNA from the rows behind it. The sample table lists approximately 250,000 distinct CDR3 sequences, less than 40% of them with a count of one. Approximately 3.7% of the sample is held by the ten biggest clonotypes. This clonotype was detected many times. Its antigen specificity is not known. There are no base qualities to consult, and no much larger clone falls within one base. Lymph node samples came from the axillary draining lymph nodes of breast cancer patients. Counted from cysteine to phenylalanine, this CDR3 has 12 amino acids. The DNA shown is the 36-base CDR3, in frame from base 1. Taken from the germline V gene, the CDR1 and CDR2 loops are SGDLS and YYNGEE. The junction shows trimming of 5 bases on V and 7 bases on J, plus 10 bases between the germline ends.

The sequencing sample was made of axillary lymph node tissue. This receptor was obtained from a female donor with breast cancer. Some clones in this sample may be carry-over from other donors' samples. The chain uses TRBV9 and TRBJ2-1, and TRBD2 may be the D gene, going by 5 matching bases. The bases read TGTGCCAGCAGTGAGGGCTTAAATGAGCAGTTCTTC. Translated, this gives CASSEGLNEQFF.